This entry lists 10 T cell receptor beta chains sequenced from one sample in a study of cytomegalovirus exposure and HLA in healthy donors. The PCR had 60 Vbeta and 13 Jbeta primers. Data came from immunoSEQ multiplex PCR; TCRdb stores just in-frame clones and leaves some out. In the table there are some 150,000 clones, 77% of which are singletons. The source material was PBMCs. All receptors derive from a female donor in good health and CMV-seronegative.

DNA for the CDR3: TGCGCCAGCAGCTTGCCCCCCGGAGGCGGGGGGGCCCATACGCAGTATTTT. Protein sequence: CASSLPPGGGGAHTQYF. V gene TRBV5-1 combines with J gene TRBJ2-3; 9 bases line up with TRBD2. J was trimmed by 7 bases and V by 1 base; bases with no gene match: 13. The CDR3 is 17 residues long. Germline assignment: CDR1 SGHRS and CDR2 YFSETQ.

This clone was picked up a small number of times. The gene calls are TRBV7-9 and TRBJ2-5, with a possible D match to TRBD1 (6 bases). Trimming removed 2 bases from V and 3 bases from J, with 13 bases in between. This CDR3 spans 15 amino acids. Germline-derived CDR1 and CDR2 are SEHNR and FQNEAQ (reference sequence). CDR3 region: CASSLWLGAEETQYF. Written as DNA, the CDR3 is TGTGCCAGCAGCTTATGGTTGGGGGCCGAAGAGACCCAGTACTTC.

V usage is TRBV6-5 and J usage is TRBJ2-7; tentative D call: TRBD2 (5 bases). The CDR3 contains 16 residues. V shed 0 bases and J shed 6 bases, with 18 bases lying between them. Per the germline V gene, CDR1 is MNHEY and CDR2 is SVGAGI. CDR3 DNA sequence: TGTGCCAGCAGTTACTCGGACGGAGGCCTCGGCGGCGAGCAGTACTTC. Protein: CASSYSDGGLGGEQYF.

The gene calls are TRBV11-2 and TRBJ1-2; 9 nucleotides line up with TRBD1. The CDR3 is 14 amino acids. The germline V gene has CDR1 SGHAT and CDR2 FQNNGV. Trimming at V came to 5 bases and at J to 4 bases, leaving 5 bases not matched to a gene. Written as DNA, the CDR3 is TGTGCCAGCAGCCAAGGACAGGGGTCCTATGGCTACACCTTC. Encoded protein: CASSQGQGSYGYTF.

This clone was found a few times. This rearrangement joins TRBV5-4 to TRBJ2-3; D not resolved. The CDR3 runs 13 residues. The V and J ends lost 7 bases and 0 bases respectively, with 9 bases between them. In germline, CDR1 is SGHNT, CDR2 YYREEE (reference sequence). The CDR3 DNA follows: TGTGCCAGCGCCGGTCCTAGCACAGATACGCAGTATTTT. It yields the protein CASAGPSTDTQYF.

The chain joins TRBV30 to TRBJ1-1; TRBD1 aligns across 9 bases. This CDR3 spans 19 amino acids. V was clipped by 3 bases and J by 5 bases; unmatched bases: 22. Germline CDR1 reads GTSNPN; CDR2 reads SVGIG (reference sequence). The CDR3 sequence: CAWRLLPPRDRAVGTEAFF. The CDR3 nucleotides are TGTGCCTGGAGACTTCTTCCTCCCCGGGACAGGGCTGTAGGGACTGAAGCTTTCTTT.

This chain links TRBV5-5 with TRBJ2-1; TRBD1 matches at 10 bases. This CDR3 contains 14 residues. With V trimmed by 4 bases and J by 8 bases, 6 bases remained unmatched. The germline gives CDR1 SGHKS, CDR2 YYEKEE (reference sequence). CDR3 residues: CASSPRDRGYEQFF. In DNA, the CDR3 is TGTGCCAGCAGCCCCAGGGACAGGGGATATGAGCAGTTCTTC. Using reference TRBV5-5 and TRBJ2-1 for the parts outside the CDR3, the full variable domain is DAGVTQSPTHLIKTRGQQVTLRCSPISGHKSVSWYQQVLGQGPQFIFQYYEKEERGRGNFPDRFSARQFPNYSSELNVNALLLGDSALYLCASSPRDRGYEQFFGPGTRLTVL.

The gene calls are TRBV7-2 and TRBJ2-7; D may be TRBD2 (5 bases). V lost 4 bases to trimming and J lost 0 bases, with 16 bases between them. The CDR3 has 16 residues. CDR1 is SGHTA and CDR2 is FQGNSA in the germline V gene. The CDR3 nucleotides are TGTGCCAGCAGCTCCCCGGGAACTCCGAGCTCCTACGAGCAGTACTTC. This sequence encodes CASSSPGTPSSYEQYF.

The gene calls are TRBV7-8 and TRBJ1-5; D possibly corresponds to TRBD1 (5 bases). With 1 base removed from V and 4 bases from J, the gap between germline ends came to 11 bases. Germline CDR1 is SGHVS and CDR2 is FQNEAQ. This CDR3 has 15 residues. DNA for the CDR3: TGTGCCAGCAGCTTAGGCAGGGAGGCGAATCAGCCCCAGCATTTT. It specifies CASSLGREANQPQHF. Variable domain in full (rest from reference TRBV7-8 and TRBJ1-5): GAGVSQSPRYKVAKRGQDVALRCDPISGHVSLFWYQQALGQGPEFLTYFQNEAQLDKSGLPSDRFFAERPEGSVSTLKIQRTQQEDSAVYLCASSLGREANQPQHFGDGTRLSIL.

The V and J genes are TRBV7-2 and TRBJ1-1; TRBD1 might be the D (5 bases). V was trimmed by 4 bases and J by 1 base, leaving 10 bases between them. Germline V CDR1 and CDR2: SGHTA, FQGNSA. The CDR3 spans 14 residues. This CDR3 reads CASSYGHQNTEAFF. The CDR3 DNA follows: TGTGCCAGCAGCTACGGACACCAGAACACTGAAGCTTTCTTT. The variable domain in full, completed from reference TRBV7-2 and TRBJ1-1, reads GAGVSQSPSNKVTEKGKDVELRCDPISGHTALYWYRQSLGQGLEFLIYFQGNSAPDKSGLPSDRFSAERTGGSVSTLTIQRTQQEDSAVYLCASSYGHQNTEAFFGQGTRLTVV.